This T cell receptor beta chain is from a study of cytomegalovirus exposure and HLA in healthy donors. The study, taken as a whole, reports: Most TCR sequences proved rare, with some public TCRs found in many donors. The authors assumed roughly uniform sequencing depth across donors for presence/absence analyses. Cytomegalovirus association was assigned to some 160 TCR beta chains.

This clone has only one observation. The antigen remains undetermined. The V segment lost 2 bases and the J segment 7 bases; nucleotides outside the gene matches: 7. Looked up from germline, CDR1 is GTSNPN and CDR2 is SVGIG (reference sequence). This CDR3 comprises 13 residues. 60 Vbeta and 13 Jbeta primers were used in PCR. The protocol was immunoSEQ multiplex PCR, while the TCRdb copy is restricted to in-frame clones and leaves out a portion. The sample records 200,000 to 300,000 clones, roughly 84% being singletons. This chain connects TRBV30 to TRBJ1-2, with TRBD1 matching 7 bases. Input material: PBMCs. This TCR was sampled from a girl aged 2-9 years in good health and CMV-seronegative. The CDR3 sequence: CAWSSDRVSGYTF. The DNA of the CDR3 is TGTGCCTGGAGTTCTGACAGGGTCTCTGGCTACACCTTC.